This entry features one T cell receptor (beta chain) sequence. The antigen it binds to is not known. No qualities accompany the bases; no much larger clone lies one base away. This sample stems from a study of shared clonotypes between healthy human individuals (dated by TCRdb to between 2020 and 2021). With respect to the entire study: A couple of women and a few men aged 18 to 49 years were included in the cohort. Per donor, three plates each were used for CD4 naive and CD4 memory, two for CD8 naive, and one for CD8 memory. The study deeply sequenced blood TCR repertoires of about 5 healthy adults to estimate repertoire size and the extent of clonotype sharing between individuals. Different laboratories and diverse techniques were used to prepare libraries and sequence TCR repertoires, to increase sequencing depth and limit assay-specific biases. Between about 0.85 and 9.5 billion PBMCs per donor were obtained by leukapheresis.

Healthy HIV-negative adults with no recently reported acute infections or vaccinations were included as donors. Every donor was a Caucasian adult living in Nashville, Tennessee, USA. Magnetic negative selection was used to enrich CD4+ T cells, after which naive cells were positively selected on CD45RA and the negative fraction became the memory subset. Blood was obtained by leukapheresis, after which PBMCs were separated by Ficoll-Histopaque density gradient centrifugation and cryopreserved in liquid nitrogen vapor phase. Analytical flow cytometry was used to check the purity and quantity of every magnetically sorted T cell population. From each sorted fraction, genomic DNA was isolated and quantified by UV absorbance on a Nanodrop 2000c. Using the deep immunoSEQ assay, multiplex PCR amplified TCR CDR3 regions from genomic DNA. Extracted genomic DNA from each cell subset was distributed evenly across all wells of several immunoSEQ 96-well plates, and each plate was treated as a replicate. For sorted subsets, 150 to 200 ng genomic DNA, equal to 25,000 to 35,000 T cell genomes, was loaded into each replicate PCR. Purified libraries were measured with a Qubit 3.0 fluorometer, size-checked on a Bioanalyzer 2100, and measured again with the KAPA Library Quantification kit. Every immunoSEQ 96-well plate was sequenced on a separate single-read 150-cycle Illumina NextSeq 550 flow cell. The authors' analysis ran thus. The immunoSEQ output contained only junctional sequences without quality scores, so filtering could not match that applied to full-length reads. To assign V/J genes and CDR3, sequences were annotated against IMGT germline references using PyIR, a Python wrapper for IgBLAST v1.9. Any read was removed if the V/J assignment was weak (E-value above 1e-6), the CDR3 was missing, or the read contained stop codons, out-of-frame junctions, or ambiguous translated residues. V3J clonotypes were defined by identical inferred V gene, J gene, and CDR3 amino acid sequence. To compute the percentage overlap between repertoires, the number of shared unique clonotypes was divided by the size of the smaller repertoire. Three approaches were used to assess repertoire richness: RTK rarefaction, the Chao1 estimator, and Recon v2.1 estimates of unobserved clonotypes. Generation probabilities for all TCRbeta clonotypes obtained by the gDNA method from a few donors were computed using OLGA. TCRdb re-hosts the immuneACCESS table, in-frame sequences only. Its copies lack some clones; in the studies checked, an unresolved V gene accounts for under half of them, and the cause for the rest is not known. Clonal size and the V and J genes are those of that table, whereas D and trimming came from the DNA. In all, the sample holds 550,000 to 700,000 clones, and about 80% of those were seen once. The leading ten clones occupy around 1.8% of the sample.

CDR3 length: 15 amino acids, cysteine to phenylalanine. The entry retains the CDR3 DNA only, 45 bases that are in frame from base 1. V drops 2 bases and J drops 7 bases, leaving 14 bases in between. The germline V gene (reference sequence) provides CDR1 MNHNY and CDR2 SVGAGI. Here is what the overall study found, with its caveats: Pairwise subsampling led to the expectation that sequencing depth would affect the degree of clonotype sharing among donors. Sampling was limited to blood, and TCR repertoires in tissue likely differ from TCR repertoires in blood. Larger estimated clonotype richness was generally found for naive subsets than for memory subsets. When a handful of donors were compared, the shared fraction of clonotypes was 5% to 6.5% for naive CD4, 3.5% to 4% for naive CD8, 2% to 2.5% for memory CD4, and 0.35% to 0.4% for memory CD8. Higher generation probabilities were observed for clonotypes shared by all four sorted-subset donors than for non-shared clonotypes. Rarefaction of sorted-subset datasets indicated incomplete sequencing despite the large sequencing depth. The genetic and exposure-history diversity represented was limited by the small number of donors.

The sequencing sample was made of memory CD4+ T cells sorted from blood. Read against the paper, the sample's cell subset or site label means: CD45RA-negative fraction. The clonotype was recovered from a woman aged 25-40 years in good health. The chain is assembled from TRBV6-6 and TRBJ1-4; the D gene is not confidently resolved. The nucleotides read TGTGCCAGCAGTTACGGGAGGGCTCGTGTTGAAAAACTGTTTTTT. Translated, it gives CASSYGRARVEKLFF.